This T cell receptor beta chain was sequenced during a study of Ad26.COV2.S vaccination and SARS-CoV-2 variants. Treatment denoted: about 20 received Ad26.COV2.S at low or high dose, single or two shots; about 5 received placebo; per-sample allocation not given. It was on day 63 after the first vaccine or placebo injection that samples were taken. Method: immunoSEQ multiplex PCR; TCRdb's copy keeps in-frame clones and lacks some. Of around 320,000 clones in the sample, more than 75% were seen once. The input for sequencing was peripheral blood, taken in a trial of Ad26.COV2.S vaccine versus placebo. This clonotype was sampled from a person between 18 and 60 years old who received the Ad26.COV2.S COVID-19 vaccine or a placebo.

This CDR3 is CSVAQGTSQPQHF. In DNA, the CDR3 is TGCAGCGTTGCACAGGGGACAAGCCAGCCCCAGCATTTT. The chain combines TRBV29-1 with TRBJ1-5; 7 nucleotides agree with TRBD1. Germline CDR1 SQVTM, CDR2 ANQGSEA. The CDR3 runs 13 residues. V was pared by 4 bases and J by 7 bases, with 7 bases of the junction left unmatched. The variable domain in full, completed from reference TRBV29-1 and TRBJ1-5, reads SAVISQKPSRDICQRGTSLTIQCQVDSQVTMMFWYRQQPGQSLTLIATANQGSEATYESGFVIDKFPISRPNLTFSTLTVSNMSPEDSSIYLCSVAQGTSQPQHFGDGTRLSIL.